Given below is one T cell receptor (beta chain) in context. No antigen is known for it. The sample comes from a study of shared clonotypes between healthy human individuals. Study-level background: Per donor, CD8 memory used one plate, CD8 naive used two, CD4 memory used three and CD4 naive used three.

The authors ran the assay at deep level. Measured with immunoSEQ multiplex PCR; TCRdb has only the in-frame clones, and not every one. The data contain 2,500,000 or so clones, around 90% of them singletons. Recent vaccinations or acute infections were absent in the healthy HIV-negative adult donors. Study conclusions and caveats: Estimated richness was generally greater in naive than memory subsets.

The CDR3 contains 13 residues. CDR1 is MDHEN, CDR2 SYDVKM, per germline. V gave up 11 bases and J gave up 6 bases; unmatched junction bases: 9. The TCR was taken from a man aged 18 to 29 in good health. Some clones in this sample may be carry-over from other donors' samples. The chain couples TRBV28 to TRBJ1-4; 7 nucleotides align to TRBD1. Material for sequencing was naive CD4+ T cells from PBMCs. Described subset: CD45RA+ positively selected. CDR3 protein: CAGKGGSDEKLFF. The CDR3 DNA follows: TGTGCCGGAAAAGGGGGCTCAGATGAAAAACTGTTTTTT.